Sequencing of this T cell receptor (beta chain) was carried out in a study of beta chain features in type 1 diabetes. Study summary: Healthy donors and patients showed comparable age, gender and cell yields. Findings of the study overall: Type 1 diabetes patients showed a moderate but significant shortening of TCRB CDR3s in all four CD4+ subsets. Comparison showed that naive, central memory and Treg TCRB repertoires appeared more similar among patients than among healthy donors.

Of note for this clone: No antigen is known for it.

As every portion of the isolated RNA was reverse transcribed, the sequencing read expressed TCRB transcripts. For naive, central memory and regulatory T cell samples, reads averaged approximately 3.6 million. Method: immunoSEQ multiplex PCR; TCRdb's copy keeps in-frame clones and lacks some. Of about 650,000 clones in the sample, roughly 12% are singletons; the top ten hold around 0.12%. V shed 4 bases and J shed 1 base, with 19 bases lying between them. Germline assignment: CDR1 SGDLS and CDR2 YYNGEE. The CDR3 has 17 amino acids. Sort purity for all populations was recorded as exceeding 98%. The specimen sequenced was naive CD4+ T cells from blood. The V call is TRBV9, the J call TRBJ2-3; TRBD2 is a possible D gene (7 bases). The TCR comes from a man younger than 40 with type 1 diabetes. CDR3 in DNA: TGTGCCAGCAGCCCTAGGGGGGGCCCAGTTGGCACAGATACGCAGTATTTT. This encodes CASSPRGGPVGTDTQYF.